These T cell receptor beta chains were read from a single sample in a study of CD8 T cells in ankylosing spondylitis. TCRdb passed the 5' RACE reads through MiXCR, listing each CDR3 protein once. The sample has approximately 540,000 distinct CDR3 sequences, approximately 12% seen once; the top ten hold about 6.8%. Input material: blood, either unsorted or a sorted T cell fraction (not recorded which). Receptors were obtained from a male donor with ankylosing spondylitis. The CDR3 runs from the conserved cysteine through the conserved F or W. D genes are given only for firm matches. Clone size is stated in some rows and not others, as once, few, many or a class when expanded.

D,J,V,size,DNA,CDR3
.,TRBJ1-4,TRBV7-9,many,TGTGCCAGCAGCTTAGTGGATGAAAAACTGTTTTTT,CASSLVDEKLFF
TRBD1,TRBJ2-5,TRBV5-1,few,TGCGCCAGCAGTCATGGACAGGTAGGAGAGACCCAGTACTTC,CASSHGQVGETQYF
TRBD2,TRBJ2-1,TRBV5-1,many,TGCGCCAGCAGCGCGGGACTAGCGGGAAACAATGAGCAGTTCTTC,CASSAGLAGNNEQFF
TRBD1,TRBJ1-1,TRBV5-1,.,TGCGCCAGCAGCTCCGGGACAGGGGGGGCCACTGAAGCTTTCTTT,CASSSGTGGATEAFF
TRBD1,TRBJ2-5,TRBV29-1,.,TGCAGCGTCCCGGGACAGGGAGCGCAAGAGACCCAGTACTTC,CSVPGQGAQETQYF
TRBD2,TRBJ2-1,TRBV24-1,.,TGTGCCACCAGGGGGACTAGCGGGAGGGCGGGCGAGCAGTTCTTC,CATRGTSGRAGEQFF
TRBD2,TRBJ2-2,TRBV6-1,.,TGTGCCAGCAGGGTAGCGGGGACGAACACCGGGGAGCTGTTTTTT,CASRVAGTNTGELFF
.,TRBJ1-1,TRBV5-1,many,TGCGCCAGCAGCTTGGAACGGTCGAACACTGAAGCTTTCTTT,CASSLERSNTEAFF
TRBD2,TRBJ2-3,TRBV5-1,few,TGCGCCAGCAGCTCTCCTAGCGGGAGGATCACAGATACGCAGTATTTT,CASSSPSGRITDTQYF
.,TRBJ2-7,TRBV7-6,few,TGTGCCAGCAGCCGTGGAACTGAACCCTACGAGCAGTACTTC,CASSRGTEPYEQYF
.,TRBJ2-5,TRBV7-2,many,TGTGCCAGCGGGGTTCGGTATCAAGGGACCCAGTACTTC,CASGVRYQGTQYF
.,TRBJ2-1,TRBV9,few,TGTGCCAGCAGCGTAGAGGGGTACATTGTCAATGAGCAGTTCTTC,CASSVEGYIVNEQFF
TRBD1,TRBJ2-6,TRBV12-3/TRBV12-4,few,TGTGCCAGCAGAACAGACAGGGATCTATCCGGGGCCAACGTCCTGACTTTC,CASRTDRDLSGANVLTF
TRBD1,TRBJ1-1,TRBV6-5,.,TGTGCCAGCAGTTCCGAGGACAGGGGAACTGAAGCTTTCTTT,CASSSEDRGTEAFF
TRBD1,TRBJ2-2,TRBV2,.,TGTGCCAGCAGGAGGGACAGTACCACCGGGGAGCTGTTTTTT,CASRRDSTTGELFF
.,TRBJ1-1,TRBV12-3/TRBV12-4,few,TGTGCCAGCCTTCCAGACCTAGGGGTGATGAACACTGAAGCTTTCTTT,CASLPDLGVMNTEAFF
TRBD2,TRBJ2-1,TRBV5-6,.,TGTGCCAGCAGGGGGGGACTAGTCCCCACCTACAATGAGCAGTTCTTC,CASRGGLVPTYNEQFF
.,TRBJ1-5,TRBV20-1,few,TGCAGTGCAACGCCGTCGGGTGATTATAGCAATCAGCCCCAGCATTTT,CSATPSGDYSNQPQHF
.,TRBJ1-1,TRBV20-1,few,TGCAGTGCGCAGTTCATAGAAACTGAAGCTTTCTTT,CSAQFIETEAFF
TRBD2,TRBJ2-3,TRBV12-3/TRBV12-4,.,TGTGCCAGCATACAAGGCAGGACTAGCGGCTCTAAAGGCACGCAGTATTTT,CASIQGRTSGSKGTQYF
.,TRBJ2-5,TRBV5-6,once,TGTGCCAGTAGTATGATGGGGACCCGGCAAGAGACCCAGTACTTC,CASSMMGTRQETQYF
.,TRBJ2-2,TRBV5-1,.,TGCGCCAGCAGCTTACTAGATGGCACCGGGGAGCTGTTTTTT,CASSLLDGTGELFF
TRBD1,TRBJ1-1,TRBV29-1,few,TGCAGCGCGGAGGGACAGGCAAACACTGAAGCTTTCTTT,CSAEGQANTEAFF
.,TRBJ2-1,TRBV20-1,.,TGCAGTGCTAGAGATCGGCAGCGGGTAGGGGGTGAAGGGTTCTTC,CSARDRQRVGGEGFF
.,TRBJ2-1,TRBV28,few,TGTGCCAGCAGTTTAATAGGGCCGCCCTCCTACAATGAGCAGTTCTTC,CASSLIGPPSYNEQFF
.,TRBJ1-1,TRBV29-1,.,TGCAGCGTTACACACGGGGGGAACACTGAAGCTTTCTTT,CSVTHGGNTEAFF
.,TRBJ1-5,TRBV5-5,.,TGTGCCAGCAGCTTGGAGGTTGGGTCGGGGCAGCCCCAGCATTTT,CASSLEVGSGQPQHF
.,TRBJ2-7,TRBV4-2,.,TGTGCCAGCAGCCAAGATAAACGACTAGGTCCGTACGAGCAGTACTTC,CASSQDKRLGPYEQYF
.,TRBJ2-5,TRBV5-1,many,TGCGCCAGCAGCAGGGACTTGGGAGAGACCCAGTACTTC,CASSRDLGETQYF
TRBD2,TRBJ2-1,TRBV5-1,.,TGCGCCAGCAGCTCCACAGGTAGCGGGAGGTGGGGTGAGCAGTTCTTC,CASSSTGSGRWGEQFF
.,TRBJ1-5,TRBV20-1,few,TGCAGTGCTACCCCCGAGGGCGCGGGCAATCAGCCCCAGCATTTT,CSATPEGAGNQPQHF
.,TRBJ1-1,TRBV20-1,.,TGCAGTGCTAGTGGGCCTTGGGGGAGGAACACTGAAGCTTTCTTT,CSASGPWGRNTEAFF
TRBD2,TRBJ2-7,TRBV20-1,few,TGCAGTGCCGCCCTGGGAGCGGGAGACGGGAACGAGCAGTACTTC,CSAALGAGDGNEQYF
.,TRBJ2-5,TRBV27,.,TGTGCCAGCAGTTTGCAGACCCAGGAGACCCAGTACTTC,CASSLQTQETQYF
TRBD2,TRBJ2-7,TRBV7-8,.,TGTGCCAGCAGCCTCAATTCGGGACTAGCGGGGACCTACGAGCAGTACTTC,CASSLNSGLAGTYEQYF
.,TRBJ2-7,TRBV20-1,.,TGCAGTGCTAGGGGCAGCCTCTCCTACGAGCAGTACTTC,CSARGSLSYEQYF
.,TRBJ2-2,TRBV3-1,.,TGTGCCAGCAGTTACCTCACCGGGGAGCTGTTTTTT,CASSYLTGELFF
.,TRBJ2-5,TRBV29-1,.,TGCAGCGTTACAAGATTCGGGGACGCCCAAGAGACCCAGTACTTC,CSVTRFGDAQETQYF
TRBD2,TRBJ2-7,TRBV7-8,few,TGTGCCAGCAGCCTTCGGGGGGGGGGCACCTTGCAGCAGTACTTC,CASSLRGGGTLQQYF
TRBD1,TRBJ1-2,TRBV29-1,.,TGCAGCGTTGAGGTGGACAGGGACTATGGCTACACCTTC,CSVEVDRDYGYTF
.,TRBJ2-1,TRBV5-1,few,TGCGCCAGCAGACCTGAGCCGTCAGGTGAGCAGTTCTTC,CASRPEPSGEQFF
.,TRBJ2-3,TRBV11-2,.,TGTGCCAGCAGGTGGCGCGTAACCACAGATACGCAGTATTTT,CASRWRVTTDTQYF
.,TRBJ2-3,TRBV29-1,few,TGCAGCGTTGGCAGGTCCGCCATTCTAAGCACAGATACGCAGTATTTT,CSVGRSAILSTDTQYF
.,TRBJ1-3,TRBV9,.,TGTGCCAGCAGCGTAAATACATTAGGAAACACCATATATTTT,CASSVNTLGNTIYF
.,TRBJ1-2,TRBV11-2,.,TGTGCCAGCAGCTTAAGCACCACTTTTGCGGATGCGATCTATGGCTACACCTTC,CASSLSTTFADAIYGYTF
.,TRBJ2-7,TRBV3-1,.,TGTGCGACCCGGGGTGGCTACGAGCAGTACTTC,CATRGGYEQYF
.,TRBJ1-1,TRBV7-9,.,TGTGCCAGCAGCTATCAGGGAACGAGGACTGAAGCTTTCTTT,CASSYQGTRTEAFF
.,TRBJ2-7,TRBV29-1,few,TGCAGCGTCCGGACAGATTCTTACGAGCAGTACTTC,CSVRTDSYEQYF
.,TRBJ2-1,TRBV29-1,many,TGCAGCGTTGTATTCCCGGGTGAGCAGTTCTTC,CSVVFPGEQFF
TRBD1,TRBJ1-2,TRBV2,.,TGTGCCAGCACTGGGGGGGACAGGGAAACGGCCACCTTC,CASTGGDRETATF
.,TRBJ1-2,TRBV20-1,.,TGCAGTGCTAGAGAGGACACCAACTATGGCTACACCTTC,CSAREDTNYGYTF
.,TRBJ1-5,TRBV20-1,many,TGCAGTGCCAATGGAGGGGGGCAGCAGCATTTT,CSANGGGQQHF
TRBD1,TRBJ1-5,TRBV4-2,.,TGTGCCAGCAGCCAAGCTACAGGGGGCAGCCAGCCCCAGCATTTT,CASSQATGGSQPQHF
TRBD2,TRBJ2-3,TRBV15,.,TGTGCCACCAGCAGAGATAGGACTAGCGGCACAGATACGCAGTATTTT,CATSRDRTSGTDTQYF